Presented here are 31 T cell receptor beta chains from one specimen sequenced in a study of cytomegalovirus exposure and HLA in healthy donors. Researchers ran the PCR with 60 Vbeta and 13 Jbeta primers. The protocol was immunoSEQ multiplex PCR, while the TCRdb copy is restricted to in-frame clones and leaves out a portion. The table shows some 71,000 clones, with about 76% occurring only once. The specimen was PBMCs. Receptor source: a man between 18 and 29 years old in good health and CMV-seronegative.

The rearrangement joins TRBV4-1 to TRBJ1-3, with TRBD1 identical over 9 bases. This CDR3 region has 17 residues. V was clipped by 4 bases and J by 1 base; unmatched bases: 8. Looked up from germline, CDR1 is MGHRA and CDR2 is YSYEKL. The CDR3 DNA is TGCGCCAGCAGCCGACAGGGGGTTGTTTTATCTGGAAACACCATATATTTT. Its translation is CASSRQGVVLSGNTIYF.

This clone was detected only once. The junction shows a germline mismatch at one end, possibly a read error. The chain combines TRBV28 with TRBJ1-2; tentative D call: TRBD1 (5 bases). The length of the CDR3 is 12 residues. The V gene's germline CDR1 is MDHEN and CDR2 SYDVKM. The CDR3 loop is CASSSTGARRGF. The CDR3 region has the DNA TGTGCCAGCAGCTCCACCGGGGCCAGGAGGGGCTTC.

V and J are TRBV6-6 and TRBJ1-1, with a tentative D call TRBD1 (5 bases). Germline V lookup: CDR1 MNHNY, CDR2 SVGAGI (reference sequence). The CDR3 consists of 15 residues. Trimming took off 6 bases at V and 7 bases at J, with 21 bases between the two ends. Here the CDR3 reads CASSPIEGVGIEAFF. As DNA, the CDR3 is TGTGCCAGCAGCCCCATAGAAGGGGTGGGGATTGAAGCTTTCTTT.

This CDR3 reads CASSVLAGSTDTQYF. CDR3 DNA sequence: TGTGCCAGCAGCGTCCTAGCGGGGAGCACAGATACGCAGTATTTT. The chain carries TRBV9 and TRBJ2-3; 9 bases match TRBD2. Germline V gives CDR1 SGDLS, CDR2 YYNGEE. Trimming at V came to 2 bases and at J to 0 bases, leaving 1 base not matched to a gene. CDR3 length: 15 amino acids.

V and J are TRBV14 and TRBJ2-2; D remains ambiguous. Trimming pared 1 base from V and 4 bases from J, leaving 7 bases between. CDR1 is SGHDN, CDR2 FVKESK, per germline. The CDR3 length is 14 residues. The CDR3 region is CASSQVWATGELFF. Here the CDR3 DNA reads TGTGCCAGCAGCCAAGTCTGGGCCACCGGGGAGCTGTTTTTT. Full variable domain (rest looked up from reference TRBV14 and TRBJ2-2): EAGVTQFPSHSVIEKGQTVTLRCDPISGHDNLYWYRRVMGKEIKFLLHFVKESKQDESGMPNNRFLAERTGGTYSTLKVQPAELEDSGVYFCASSQVWATGELFFGEGSRLTVL.

This clone was counted between two and nine times. This sequence joins TRBV11-2 and TRBJ2-1; D not resolved. Germline CDR1 is SGHAT and CDR2 is FQNNGV. Trimming cost V 2 bases and J 5 bases, with 7 bases left between them. This CDR3 has 13 amino acids. For the CDR3, the DNA is TGTGCCAGCAGCTTAACACAAGACAATGAGCAGTTCTTC. As protein: CASSLTQDNEQFF.

The gene calls are TRBV5-6 and TRBJ2-5, with no clear D. From germline, CDR1 is SGHDT and CDR2 YYEEEE. The CDR3 extends over 14 amino acids. V gave up 0 bases and J gave up 0 bases, with 6 bases separating them. The CDR3 sequence: CASSLGPNQETQYF. The CDR3 DNA reads TGTGCCAGCAGCTTGGGGCCGAACCAAGAGACCCAGTACTTC.

CDR3: CASQTGQRNSGANVLTF. CDR3 nucleotide sequence: TGTGCCAGCCAGACGGGACAGCGCAACTCTGGGGCCAACGTCCTGACTTTC. The V and J genes are TRBV19 and TRBJ2-6; 7 bases fit TRBD1. This CDR3 has 17 amino acids. In germline, CDR1 is LNHDA, CDR2 SQIVND (reference sequence). The V segment lost 9 bases and the J segment 0 bases; nucleotides outside the gene matches: 11.

The V call is TRBV28, the J call TRBJ1-1, with 8 nucleotides matching TRBD1. CDR1 is MDHEN, CDR2 SYDVKM, per germline. After removal of 4 bases from V and 4 bases from J, the junction contained 5 bases not matched to a gene. This CDR3 comprises 14 residues. The CDR3 DNA reads TGTGCCAGCAGTTACCAGGGGGCGGGCACTGAAGCTTTCTTT. This sequence encodes CASSYQGAGTEAFF. Based on the CDR3 plus reference TRBV28 and TRBJ1-1, the full variable domain is DVKVTQSSRYLVKRTGEKVFLECVQDMDHENMFWYRQDPGLGLRLIYFSYDVKMKEKGDIPEGYSVSREKKERFSLILESASTNQTSMYLCASSYQGAGTEAFFGQGTRLTVV.

The J gene is TRBJ1-5, the V gene TRBV9; 7 nucleotides agree with TRBD1. The germline V gene has CDR1 SGDLS and CDR2 YYNGEE. V was clipped by 4 bases and J by 2 bases; unmatched bases: 3. The CDR3 is 14 residues long. This CDR3 is CASSPTGGNQPQHF. The CDR3 DNA sequence: TGTGCCAGCAGCCCTACAGGGGGCAATCAGCCCCAGCATTTT. Drawing the rest from reference TRBV9 and TRBJ1-5, the complete variable domain is DSGVTQTPKHLITATGQRVTLRCSPRSGDLSVYWYQQSLDQGLQFLIQYYNGEERAKGNILERFSAQQFPDLHSELNLSSLELGDSALYFCASSPTGGNQPQHFGDGTRLSIL.

The CDR3 is CASSRPNRGQAKNIQYF. The CDR3 DNA follows: TGTGCCAGCAGCCGGCCTAACAGGGGGCAGGCCAAAAACATTCAGTACTTC. V and J are TRBV7-2 and TRBJ2-4, with TRBD1 identical over 9 bases. CDR3 length equals 17 residues. CDR1 is SGHTA and CDR2 is FQGNSA in the germline V gene. Trimming at V came to 5 bases and at J to 1 base, leaving 9 bases not matched to a gene.

V usage is TRBV5-1 and J usage is TRBJ2-2, with TRBD1 matching 9 bases. V dropped 5 bases and J dropped 3; count of bases not matched to a gene: 8. The CDR3 is made up of 16 amino acids. CDR1 is SGHRS, CDR2 YFSETQ, per germline. The CDR3 region has the DNA TGCGCCAGCAGACCAACCGGGACAGGGCACACCGGGGAGCTGTTTTTT. It specifies CASRPTGTGHTGELFF.

The chain uses TRBV6-4 and TRBJ2-2; a weak D match, TRBD2 (5 bases). CDR1 is MRHNA and CDR2 is SNTAGT in the germline V gene. The ends were cut back, 0 bases at V and 6 bases at J, with 8 bases in the middle. The CDR3 runs 14 residues. The CDR3 bases are TGTGCCAGCAGTGACTCGACGGGGTCCGGGGAGCTGTTTTTT. Its translation is CASSDSTGSGELFF.

The chain combines TRBV10-3 with TRBJ1-3, with 7 bases identical to TRBD1. The CDR3 runs to 14 residues. Germline assignment: CDR1 ENHRY and CDR2 SYGVKD. V shed 5 bases, J shed 2 bases, and the junction held 3 bases outside the gene matches. The CDR3 DNA reads TGTGCCATCAGTCAGACAGGGACTGGAAACACCATATATTTT. Translated, it gives CAISQTGTGNTIYF.

The rearrangement links TRBV21-1 to TRBJ2-2; the table's TRBD2 call for D was not verified on the DNA. TRBV21-1 is tagged as a pseudogene. CDR3 size: 19 residues. The CDR3 sequence is CASSKEGLAGVSRTGELFF. As DNA, the CDR3 is TGTGCCAGCAGCAAAGAGGGGCTAGCGGGGGTAAGCAGGACCGGGGAGCTGTTTTTT.

This clone was seen just once. The J gene is TRBJ2-7, the V gene TRBV30, with D possibly TRBD1 on 6 matching bases. CDR1 and CDR2 from the germline V gene are GTSNPN and SVGIG (reference sequence). The CDR3 loop spans 12 amino acids. V was shortened by 4 bases and J by 2 bases, with 9 bases between the two germline ends. The CDR3 DNA follows: TGTGCCTGGATATCAGGGGCCTACGAGCAGTACTTC. Translating it yields CAWISGAYEQYF.

This clone was detected once. V gene TRBV18 combines with J gene TRBJ1-1, with TRBD1 matching 11 bases. There are 15 residues in the CDR3. V lost 1 base, J lost 11 bases, and 9 bases stayed unmatched. Germline assignment: CDR1 KGHSH and CDR2 LQKENI. The CDR3, as DNA: TGTGCCAGCTCACCACAGGGGACAGGGGGGTTCGCGGCTTTCTTT. This encodes CASSPQGTGGFAAFF.

This clone was counted only a few times. The rearrangement uses TRBV6-5 and TRBJ1-3; D remains unclear. V dropped 0 bases and J dropped 5 bases, with 11 bases sitting between them. Germline V lookup: CDR1 MNHEY, CDR2 SVGAGI. The CDR3 is 15 amino acids. The CDR3 DNA reads as TGTGCCAGCAGTTACTCGAACAGAATTAGAAACACCATATATTTT. Protein product: CASSYSNRIRNTIYF.

The genes are TRBV10-3 and TRBJ1-5; tentatively, D is TRBD1 (6 bases). Germline assignment: CDR1 ENHRY and CDR2 SYGVKD. The CDR3 totals 15 residues. V dropped 3 bases and J dropped 2 bases, with 11 bases sitting between them. The CDR3 nucleotides are TGTGCCATCAGTGAAAGCAGGGGAGGCAATCAGCCCCAGCATTTT. Its protein product is CAISESRGGNQPQHF.

The J gene is TRBJ1-1, the V gene TRBV18; possibly TRBD1 for D (5 bases). Per germline, CDR1 KGHSH and CDR2 LQKENI. Trimming removed 8 bases from V and 2 bases from J, with 18 bases in between. The length of the CDR3 is 15 residues. As DNA, the CDR3 is TGTGCCAGCCAACAGCCCCTAGGGGCCAACACTGAAGCTTTCTTT. It specifies CASQQPLGANTEAFF.

This chain links TRBV27 with TRBJ2-5; D may be TRBD1 (6 bases). Trimming removed 2 bases at V and 4 bases at J, with 14 bases between. Germline-derived CDR1 and CDR2 are MNHEY and SMNVEV (reference sequence). The CDR3 spans 15 residues. Written as DNA, the CDR3 is TGTGCCAGCAGTTTAACAGGTACCAGGGGAGAGACCCAGTACTTC. Its translation: CASSLTGTRGETQYF.

This clone was detected a few times. The CDR3 loop reads CASSPSWTTSSTDTQYF. In nucleotides, the CDR3 is TGTGCCAGCAGTCCCTCTTGGACAACCTCTAGCACAGATACGCAGTATTTT. V is TRBV27 and J is TRBJ2-3; perhaps TRBD1 as D (5 bases). With 5 bases removed from V and 0 bases from J, the gap between germline ends came to 18 bases. This CDR3 is 17 amino acids long. CDR1 and CDR2 (germline): MNHEY, SMNVEV (reference sequence).

The gene calls are TRBV5-1 and TRBJ1-6, with TRBD1 matching over 10 bases. The CDR3 is 18 amino acids. Germline values: CDR1 SGHRS, CDR2 YFSETQ. The J segment lost 4 bases and the V segment lost 4 bases, leaving 11 bases of the junction unmatched. The CDR3 bases are TGCGCCAGCAGCCAGGGACAGGGGCAAGGGTTTTATAATTCACCCCTCCACTTT. It yields the protein CASSQGQGQGFYNSPLHF.

V usage is TRBV25-1 and J usage is TRBJ2-1; perhaps TRBD1 as D (5 bases). The CDR3 sequence is 13 residues long. The V gene lost 4 bases and the J gene lost 6 bases, with 10 bases spanning the gap. The germline gives CDR1 MGHDK, CDR2 SYGVNS. CDR3 coding DNA: TGTGCCAGCAGTGCGACAGTTTCCAATGAGCAGTTCTTC. Its translation is CASSATVSNEQFF.

This clone appeared a few times. V gene TRBV7-9 combines with J gene TRBJ2-7; 11 bases are shared with TRBD2. There are 14 residues in the CDR3. Unmatched junction bases numbered 4, after V lost 5 bases and J lost 4 bases. CDR1 and CDR2 from the germline V gene are SEHNR and FQNEAQ (reference sequence). Here the CDR3 reads CASSTSGGGYEQYF. For the CDR3, the DNA is TGTGCCAGCAGCACTAGCGGGGGTGGGTACGAGCAGTACTTC.

The genes are TRBV19 and TRBJ2-1, with D tentatively TRBD1 (5 bases). V lost 5 bases and J 4 bases, leaving 15 bases between the germline ends. Germline loops: CDR1 LNHDA, CDR2 SQIVND (reference sequence). CDR3 length equals 15 residues. The CDR3 reads CASSPRTRGYNEQFF. The CDR3 nucleotides read TGTGCCAGTAGTCCGCGGACACGTGGGTACAATGAGCAGTTCTTC.

The J gene is TRBJ1-4, the V gene TRBV28; 7 nucleotides line up with TRBD1. The CDR3 totals 16 residues. The V gene end was trimmed by 4 bases and the J gene end by 1 base; junction bases not matched to a gene: 6. Germline V lookup: CDR1 MDHEN, CDR2 SYDVKM. This CDR3 is CASSYDREGTNEKLFF. DNA of the CDR3: TGTGCCAGCAGTTACGACAGGGAAGGAACTAATGAAAAACTGTTTTTT.

About this clone: At one end the junction does not follow the germline gene, possibly because of a read error. The chain has TRBV5-4 and TRBJ2-5, with 12 bases fitting TRBD1. The germline V gene has CDR1 SGHNT and CDR2 YYREEE (reference sequence). The CDR3 totals 14 residues. CDR3 DNA: TGTGCCAGCAGCAAGGGACAGGGGGCTTCCAATCCGAACTTC. Amino acids: CASSKGQGASNPNF.

V usage is TRBV30 and J usage is TRBJ1-2; TRBD1 agrees at 7 bases. The ends lost 2 bases at V and 2 bases at J; junction bases unmatched: 2. The length of the CDR3 is 13 residues. Germline loops: CDR1 GTSNPN, CDR2 SVGIG (reference sequence). This chain's CDR3 is CAWSLQGNYGYTF. As DNA, the CDR3 is TGTGCCTGGAGTTTACAGGGGAACTATGGCTACACCTTC.

This chain links TRBV10-3 with TRBJ1-1; D gene uncertain. There are 13 residues in the CDR3. In germline, CDR1 is ENHRY, CDR2 SYGVKD. Trimming took off 1 base at V and 3 bases at J, with 6 bases between the two ends. Here the CDR3 reads CAISEFGDTEAFF. CDR3 coding DNA: TGTGCCATCAGTGAGTTTGGAGACACTGAAGCTTTCTTT.

In this sample, this clone turned up a few times. The J gene is TRBJ2-5, the V gene TRBV7-3; 9 bases align to TRBD2. Germline V gene lookup returns CDR1 SGHTA and CDR2 FQGTGA. The CDR3 loop spans 15 amino acids. The trim removed 5 bases at V and 2 bases at J, leaving 6 bases unmatched. The CDR3 loop reads CASSASGGIQETQYF. CDR3 nucleotide sequence: TGTGCCAGCAGCGCGAGCGGGGGGATTCAAGAGACCCAGTACTTC.